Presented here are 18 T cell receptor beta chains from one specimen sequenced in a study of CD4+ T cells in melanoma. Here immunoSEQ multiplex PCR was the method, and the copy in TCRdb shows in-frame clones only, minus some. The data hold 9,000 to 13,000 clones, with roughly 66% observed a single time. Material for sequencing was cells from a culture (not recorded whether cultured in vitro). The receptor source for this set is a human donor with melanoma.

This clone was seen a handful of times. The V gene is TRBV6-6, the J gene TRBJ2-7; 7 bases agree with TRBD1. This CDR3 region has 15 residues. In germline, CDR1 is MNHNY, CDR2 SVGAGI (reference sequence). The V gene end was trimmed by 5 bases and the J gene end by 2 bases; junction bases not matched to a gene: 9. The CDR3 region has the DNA TGTGCCAGCAGTCCAGGACAGGTGGTTACCTACGAGCAGTACTTC. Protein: CASSPGQVVTYEQYF.

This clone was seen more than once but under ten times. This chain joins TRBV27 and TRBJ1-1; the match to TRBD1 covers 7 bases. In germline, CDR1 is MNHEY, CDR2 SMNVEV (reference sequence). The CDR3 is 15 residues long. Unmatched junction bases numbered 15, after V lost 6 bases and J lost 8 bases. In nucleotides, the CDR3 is TGTGCCAGCAGCGGACAGGACGGATTTAGGTCGGAAGCTTTCTTT. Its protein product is CASSGQDGFRSEAFF.

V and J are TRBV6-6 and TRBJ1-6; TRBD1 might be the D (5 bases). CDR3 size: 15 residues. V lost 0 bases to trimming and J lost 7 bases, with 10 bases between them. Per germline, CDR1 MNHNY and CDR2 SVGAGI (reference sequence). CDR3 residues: CASSYSGALNSPLHF. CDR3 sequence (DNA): TGTGCCAGCAGTTACTCAGGGGCCCTGAATTCACCCCTCCACTTT.

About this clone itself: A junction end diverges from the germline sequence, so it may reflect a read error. DNA for the CDR3: TGTGCCAGCAGCTTGGACCAGCCCCAGCATTTT. Protein product: CASSLDQPQHF. The V call is TRBV5-3, the J call TRBJ1-5; D remains unclear. TRBV5-3 is an ORF, and what it does is uncertain. The CDR3 covers 11 residues.

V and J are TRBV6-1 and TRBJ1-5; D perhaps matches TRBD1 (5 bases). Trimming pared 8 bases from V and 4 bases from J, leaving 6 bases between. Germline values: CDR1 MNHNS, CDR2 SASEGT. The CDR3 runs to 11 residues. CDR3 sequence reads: CASEGNQPQHF. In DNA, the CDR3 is TGTGCCAGCGAGGGGAATCAGCCCCAGCATTTT.

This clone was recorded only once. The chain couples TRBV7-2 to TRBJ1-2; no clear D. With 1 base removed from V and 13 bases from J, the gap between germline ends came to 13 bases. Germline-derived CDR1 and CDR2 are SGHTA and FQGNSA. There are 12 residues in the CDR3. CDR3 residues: CASSLVSLRCTF. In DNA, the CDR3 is TGTGCCAGCAGCTTAGTCTCGCTGCGCTGCACCTTC.

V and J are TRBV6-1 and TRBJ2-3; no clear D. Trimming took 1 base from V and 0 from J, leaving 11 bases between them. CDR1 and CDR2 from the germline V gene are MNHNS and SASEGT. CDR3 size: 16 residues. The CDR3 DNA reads TGTGCCAGCAGTGAAGGAAATCCGACAAGCACAGATACGCAGTATTTT. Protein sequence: CASSEGNPTSTDTQYF.

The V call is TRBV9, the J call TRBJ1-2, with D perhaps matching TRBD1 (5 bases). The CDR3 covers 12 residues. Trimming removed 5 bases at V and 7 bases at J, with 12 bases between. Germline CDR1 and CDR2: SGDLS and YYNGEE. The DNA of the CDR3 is TGTGCCAGCAGAGCGGAACAGGCTGGCTACACCTTC. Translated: CASRAEQAGYTF. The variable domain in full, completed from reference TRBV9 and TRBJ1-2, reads DSGVTQTPKHLITATGQRVTLRCSPRSGDLSVYWYQQSLDQGLQFLIQYYNGEERAKGNILERFSAQQFPDLHSELNLSSLELGDSALYFCASRAEQAGYTFGSGTRLTVV.

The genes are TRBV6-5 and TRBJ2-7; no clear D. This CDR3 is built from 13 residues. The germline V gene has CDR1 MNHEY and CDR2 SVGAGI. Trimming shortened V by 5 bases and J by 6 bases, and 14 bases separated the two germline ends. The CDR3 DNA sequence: TGTGCCAGCAGTCCCAGGCTTTCGGGCGAGCAGTACTTC. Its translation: CASSPRLSGEQYF.

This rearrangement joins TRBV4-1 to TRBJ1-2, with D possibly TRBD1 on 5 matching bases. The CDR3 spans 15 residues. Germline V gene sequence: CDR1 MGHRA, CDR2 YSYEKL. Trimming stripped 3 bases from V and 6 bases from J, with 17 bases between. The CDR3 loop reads CASSHPRKGHDGYTF. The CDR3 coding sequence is TGCGCCAGCAGCCATCCTAGGAAGGGGCACGATGGCTACACCTTC.

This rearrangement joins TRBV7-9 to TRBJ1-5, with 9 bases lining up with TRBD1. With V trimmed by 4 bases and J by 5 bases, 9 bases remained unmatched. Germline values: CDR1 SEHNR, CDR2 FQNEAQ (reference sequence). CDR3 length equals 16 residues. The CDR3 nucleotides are TGTGCCAGCAGCTCTCACGGACAGGGGTGGGATCAGCCCCAGCATTTT. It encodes CASSSHGQGWDQPQHF.

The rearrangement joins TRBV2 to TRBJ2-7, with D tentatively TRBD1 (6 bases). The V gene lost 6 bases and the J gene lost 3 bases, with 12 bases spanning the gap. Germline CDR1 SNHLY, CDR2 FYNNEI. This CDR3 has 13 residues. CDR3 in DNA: TGTGCCAGCAGCCAACAGGGTTACTACGAGCAGTACTTC. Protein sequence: CASSQQGYYEQYF. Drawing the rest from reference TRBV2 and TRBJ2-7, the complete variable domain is EPEVTQTPSHQVTQMGQEVILRCVPISNHLYFYWYRQILGQKVEFLVSFYNNEISEKSEIFDDQFSVERPDGSNFTLKIRSTKLEDSAMYFCASSQQGYYEQYFGPGTRLTVT.

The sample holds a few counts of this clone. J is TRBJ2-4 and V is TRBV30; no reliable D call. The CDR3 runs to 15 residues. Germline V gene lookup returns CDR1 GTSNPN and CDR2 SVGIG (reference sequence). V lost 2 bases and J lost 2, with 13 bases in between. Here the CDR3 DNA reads TGTGCCTGGAGTACGTTTCCAGTCTCCAAAAACATTCAGTACTTC. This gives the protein CAWSTFPVSKNIQYF.

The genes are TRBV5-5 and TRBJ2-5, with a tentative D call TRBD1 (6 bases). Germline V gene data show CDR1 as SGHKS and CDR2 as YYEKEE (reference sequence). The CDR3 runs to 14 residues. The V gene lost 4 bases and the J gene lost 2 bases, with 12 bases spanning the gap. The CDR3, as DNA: TGTGCCAGCAGCACCGGACAGATGCAAGAGACCCAGTACTTC. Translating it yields CASSTGQMQETQYF.

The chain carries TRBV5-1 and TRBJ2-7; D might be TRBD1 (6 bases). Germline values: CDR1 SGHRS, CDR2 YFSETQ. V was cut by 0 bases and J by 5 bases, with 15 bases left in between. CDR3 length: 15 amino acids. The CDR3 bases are TGCGCCAGCAGCTTGGTCGGGGACACGGGAAACGAGCAGTACTTC. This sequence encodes CASSLVGDTGNEQYF.

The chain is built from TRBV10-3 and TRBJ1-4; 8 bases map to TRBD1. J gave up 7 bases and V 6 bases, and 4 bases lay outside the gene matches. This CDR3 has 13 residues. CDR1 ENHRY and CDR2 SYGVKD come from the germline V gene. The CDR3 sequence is CAISDRGGEKLFF. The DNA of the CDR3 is TGTGCCATCAGCGACAGGGGAGGTGAAAAACTGTTTTTT.

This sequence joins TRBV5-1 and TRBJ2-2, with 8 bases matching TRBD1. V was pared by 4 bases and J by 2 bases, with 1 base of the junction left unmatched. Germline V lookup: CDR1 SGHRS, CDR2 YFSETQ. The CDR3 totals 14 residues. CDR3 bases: TGCGCCAGCAGCCCAGGGGGCAACACCGGGGAGCTGTTTTTT. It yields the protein CASSPGGNTGELFF.

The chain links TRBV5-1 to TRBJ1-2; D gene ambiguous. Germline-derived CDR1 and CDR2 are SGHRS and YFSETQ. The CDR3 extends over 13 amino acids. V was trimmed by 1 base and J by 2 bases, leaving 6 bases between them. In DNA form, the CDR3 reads TGCGCCAGCAGCTTGAGGGCGAACTATGGCTACACCTTC. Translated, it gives CASSLRANYGYTF.